This TCR beta chain was retrieved from a study of blood T cell repertoires in COVID-19. This CDR3 comprises 12 residues. CDR1 is GTSNPN, CDR2 SVGIG, per germline (reference sequence). V dropped 4 bases and J dropped 4 bases, with 10 bases sitting between them. Method: immunoSEQ multiplex PCR; TCRdb's copy keeps in-frame clones and lacks some. The data hold fewer than 110,000 clones, with around 89% observed a single time. The sequencing input was peripheral blood. This clonotype originated in a woman aged 55-70 years with acute or convalescent COVID-19. The gene calls are TRBV30 and TRBJ1-2; D may be TRBD1 (5 bases). Written as DNA, the CDR3 is TGTGCCTGGAACACAGGTGGCTATGGCTACACCTTC. Amino acids: CAWNTGGYGYTF.